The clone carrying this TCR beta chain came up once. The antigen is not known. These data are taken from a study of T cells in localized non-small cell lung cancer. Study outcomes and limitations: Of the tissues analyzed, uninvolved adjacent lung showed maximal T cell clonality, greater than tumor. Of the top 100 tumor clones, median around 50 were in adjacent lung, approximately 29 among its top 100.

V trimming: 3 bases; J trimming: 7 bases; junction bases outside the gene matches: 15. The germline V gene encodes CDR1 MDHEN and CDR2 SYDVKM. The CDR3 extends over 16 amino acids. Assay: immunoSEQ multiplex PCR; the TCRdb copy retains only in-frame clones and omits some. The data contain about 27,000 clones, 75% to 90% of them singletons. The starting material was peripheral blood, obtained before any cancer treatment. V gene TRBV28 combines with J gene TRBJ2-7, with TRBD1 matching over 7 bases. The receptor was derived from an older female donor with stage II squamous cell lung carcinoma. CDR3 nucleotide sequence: TGTGCCAGCAGTTTTGCCCGGGACAGTCGAGGCGGGGAGCAGTACTTC. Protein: CASSFARDSRGGEQYF.